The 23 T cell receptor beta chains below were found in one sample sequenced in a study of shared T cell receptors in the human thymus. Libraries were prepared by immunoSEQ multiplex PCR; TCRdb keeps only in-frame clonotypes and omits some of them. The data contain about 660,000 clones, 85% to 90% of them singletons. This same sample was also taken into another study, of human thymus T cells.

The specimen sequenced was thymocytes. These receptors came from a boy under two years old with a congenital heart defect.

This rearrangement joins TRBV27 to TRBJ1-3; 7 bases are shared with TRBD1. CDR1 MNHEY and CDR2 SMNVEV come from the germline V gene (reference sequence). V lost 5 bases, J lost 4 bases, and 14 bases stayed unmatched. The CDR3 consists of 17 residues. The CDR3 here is CASSPTRQGGRGNTIYF. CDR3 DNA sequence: TGTGCCAGCAGTCCAACCCGACAGGGCGGACGGGGAAACACCATATATTTT.

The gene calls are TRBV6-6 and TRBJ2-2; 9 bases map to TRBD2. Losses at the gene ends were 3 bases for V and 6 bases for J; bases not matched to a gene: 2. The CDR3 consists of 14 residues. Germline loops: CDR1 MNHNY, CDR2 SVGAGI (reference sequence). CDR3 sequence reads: CASSYSGSPGELFF. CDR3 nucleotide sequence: TGTGCCAGCAGTTATAGCGGGAGTCCCGGGGAGCTGTTTTTT.

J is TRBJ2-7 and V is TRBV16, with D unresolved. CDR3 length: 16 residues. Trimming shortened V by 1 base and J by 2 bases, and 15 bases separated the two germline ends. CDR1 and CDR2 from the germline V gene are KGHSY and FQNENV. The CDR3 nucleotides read TGTGCCAGCAGCCAATTGCTCAGAATATCCCCCTACGAGCAGTACTTC. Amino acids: CASSQLLRISPYEQYF.

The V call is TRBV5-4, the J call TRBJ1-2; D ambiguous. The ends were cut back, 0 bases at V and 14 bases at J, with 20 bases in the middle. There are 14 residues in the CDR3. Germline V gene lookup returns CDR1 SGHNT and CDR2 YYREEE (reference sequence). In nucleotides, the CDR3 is TGTGCCAGCAGCTTGGAGAGACGGGTCTCTAAGTTGACCTTC. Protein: CASSLERRVSKLTF. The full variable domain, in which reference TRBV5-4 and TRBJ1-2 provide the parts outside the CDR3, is ETGVTQSPTHLIKTRGQQVTLRCSSQSGHNTVSWYQQALGQGPQFIFQYYREEENGRGNFPPRFSGLQFPNYSSELNVNALELDDSALYLCASSLERRVSKLTFGSGTRLTVV.

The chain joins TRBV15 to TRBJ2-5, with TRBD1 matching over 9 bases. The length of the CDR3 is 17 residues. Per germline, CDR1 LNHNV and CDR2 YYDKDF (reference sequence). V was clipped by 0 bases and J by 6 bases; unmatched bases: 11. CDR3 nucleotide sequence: TGTGCCACCAGCAGAGACCCTGAACAGGGGGCTCAGAAGACCCAGTACTTC. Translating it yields CATSRDPEQGAQKTQYF.

CDR3 region: CASSDHMEVGSNEQFF. Here the CDR3 DNA reads TGCGCCAGCAGCGACCACATGGAGGTGGGGAGCAATGAGCAGTTCTTC. The V and J genes are TRBV4-1 and TRBJ2-1, with D perhaps matching TRBD2 (5 bases). The CDR3 loop spans 16 amino acids. Trimming took 5 bases from V and 6 from J, leaving 20 bases between them. Germline CDR1 MGHRA, CDR2 YSYEKL.

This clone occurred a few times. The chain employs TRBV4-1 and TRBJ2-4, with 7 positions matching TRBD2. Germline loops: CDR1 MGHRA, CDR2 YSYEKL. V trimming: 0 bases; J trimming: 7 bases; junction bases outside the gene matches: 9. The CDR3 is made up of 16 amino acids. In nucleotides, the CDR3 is TGCGCCAGCAGCCAAGATGGTTGGGCGGGAGACAACATTCAGTACTTC. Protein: CASSQDGWAGDNIQYF.

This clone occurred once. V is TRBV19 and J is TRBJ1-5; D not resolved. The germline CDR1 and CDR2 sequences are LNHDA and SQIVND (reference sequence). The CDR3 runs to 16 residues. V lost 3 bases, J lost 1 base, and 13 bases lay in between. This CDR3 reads CASSIAGNKSNQPQHF. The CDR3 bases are TGTGCCAGTAGTATCGCCGGGAACAAGAGCAATCAGCCCCAGCATTTT.

This CDR3 reads CASESPRDRAYEQYF. CDR3 in DNA: TGTGCCAGCGAAAGTCCCCGGGACAGGGCCTACGAGCAGTACTTC. The V and J genes are TRBV6-4 and TRBJ2-7; 9 bases are a match to TRBD1. Germline lookup yields CDR1 MRHNA and CDR2 SNTAGT. The CDR3 totals 15 residues. Losses at the gene ends were 8 bases for V and 2 bases for J; bases not matched to a gene: 10.

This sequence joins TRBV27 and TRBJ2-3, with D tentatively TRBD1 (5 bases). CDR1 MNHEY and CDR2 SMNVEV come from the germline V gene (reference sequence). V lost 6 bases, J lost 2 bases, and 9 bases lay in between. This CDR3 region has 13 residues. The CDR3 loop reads CASRPTATDTQYF. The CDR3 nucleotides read TGTGCCAGCAGACCGACAGCCACAGATACGCAGTATTTT.

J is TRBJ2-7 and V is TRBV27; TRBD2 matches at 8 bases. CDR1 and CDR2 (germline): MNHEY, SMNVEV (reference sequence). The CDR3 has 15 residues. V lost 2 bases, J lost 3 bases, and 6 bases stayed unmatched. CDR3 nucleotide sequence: TGTGCCAGCAGTTTAGACGGGAGGGCGGACTACGAGCAGTACTTC. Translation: CASSLDGRADYEQYF.

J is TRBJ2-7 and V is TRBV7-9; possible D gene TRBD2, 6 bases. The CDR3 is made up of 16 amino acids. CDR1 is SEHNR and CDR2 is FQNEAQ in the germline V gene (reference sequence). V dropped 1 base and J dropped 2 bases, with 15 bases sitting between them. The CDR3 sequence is CASSLVGDLAPYEQYF. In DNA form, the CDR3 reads TGTGCCAGCAGCTTAGTGGGGGACTTAGCCCCCTACGAGCAGTACTTC.

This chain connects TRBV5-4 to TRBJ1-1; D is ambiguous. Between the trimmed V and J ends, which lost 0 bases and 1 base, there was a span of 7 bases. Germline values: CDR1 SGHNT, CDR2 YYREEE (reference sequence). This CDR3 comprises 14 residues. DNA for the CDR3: TGTGCCAGCAGCTTGGCTGGCAGGAACACTGAAGCTTTCTTT. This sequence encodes CASSLAGRNTEAFF.

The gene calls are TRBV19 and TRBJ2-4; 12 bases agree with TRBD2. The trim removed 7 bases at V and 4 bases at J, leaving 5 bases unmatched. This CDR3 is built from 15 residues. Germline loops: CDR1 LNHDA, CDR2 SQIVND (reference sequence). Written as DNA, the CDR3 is TGTGCCAGTACGGGGCTAGCGGGAGGGAAAAACATTCAGTACTTC. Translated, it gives CASTGLAGGKNIQYF. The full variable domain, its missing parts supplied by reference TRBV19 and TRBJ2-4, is DGGITQSPKYLFRKEGQNVTLSCEQNLNHDAMYWYRQDPGQGLRLIYYSQIVNDFQKGDIAEGYSVSREKKESFPLTVTSAQKNPTAFYLCASTGLAGGKNIQYFGAGTRLSVL.

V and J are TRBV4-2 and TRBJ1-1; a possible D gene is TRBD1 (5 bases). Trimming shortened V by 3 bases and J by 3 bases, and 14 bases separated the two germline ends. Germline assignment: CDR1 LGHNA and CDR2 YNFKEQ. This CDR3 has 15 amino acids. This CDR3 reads CASSQKRRVHTEAFF. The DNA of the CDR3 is TGTGCCAGCAGCCAGAAACGCAGGGTCCACACTGAAGCTTTCTTT.

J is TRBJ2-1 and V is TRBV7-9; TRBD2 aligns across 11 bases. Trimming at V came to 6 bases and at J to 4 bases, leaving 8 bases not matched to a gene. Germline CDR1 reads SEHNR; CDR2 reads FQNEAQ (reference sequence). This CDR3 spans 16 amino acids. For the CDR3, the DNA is TGTGCCAGCAGACCCCACGGGACTAGCGGTTACAATGAGCAGTTCTTC. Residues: CASRPHGTSGYNEQFF.

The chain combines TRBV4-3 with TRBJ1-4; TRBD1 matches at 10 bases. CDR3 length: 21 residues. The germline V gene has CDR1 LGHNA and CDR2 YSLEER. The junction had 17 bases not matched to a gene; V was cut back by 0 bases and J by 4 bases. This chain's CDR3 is CASSQEIPTGGKSGDNEKLFF. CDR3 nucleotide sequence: TGCGCCAGCAGCCAAGAGATCCCGACAGGGGGCAAGTCGGGGGATAATGAAAAACTGTTTTTT.

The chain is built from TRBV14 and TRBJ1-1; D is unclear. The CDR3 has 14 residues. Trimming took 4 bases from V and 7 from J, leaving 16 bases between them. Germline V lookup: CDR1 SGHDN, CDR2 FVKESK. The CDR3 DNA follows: TGTGCCAGCAGCCGCCACCCTTCGGAGGTTGAAGCTTTCTTT. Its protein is CASSRHPSEVEAFF.

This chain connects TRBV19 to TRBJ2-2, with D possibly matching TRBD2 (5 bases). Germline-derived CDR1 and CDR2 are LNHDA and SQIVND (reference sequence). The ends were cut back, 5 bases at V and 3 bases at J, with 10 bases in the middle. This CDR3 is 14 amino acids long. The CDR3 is CASSPRTDTGELFF. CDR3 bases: TGTGCCAGTAGTCCCCGGACTGACACCGGGGAGCTGTTTTTT. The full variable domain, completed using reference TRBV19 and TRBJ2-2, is DGGITQSPKYLFRKEGQNVTLSCEQNLNHDAMYWYRQDPGQGLRLIYYSQIVNDFQKGDIAEGYSVSREKKESFPLTVTSAQKNPTAFYLCASSPRTDTGELFFGEGSRLTVL.

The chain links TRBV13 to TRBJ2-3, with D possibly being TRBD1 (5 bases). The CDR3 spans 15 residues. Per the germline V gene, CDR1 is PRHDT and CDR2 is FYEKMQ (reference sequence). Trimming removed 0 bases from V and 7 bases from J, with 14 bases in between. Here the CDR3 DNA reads TGTGCCAGCAGCTTAGGCCCAAGGAAGGGGAATACGCAGTATTTT. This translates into CASSLGPRKGNTQYF. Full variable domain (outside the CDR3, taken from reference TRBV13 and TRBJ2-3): AAGVIQSPRHLIKEKRETATLKCYPIPRHDTVYWYQQGPGQDPQFLISFYEKMQSDKGSIPDRFSAQQFSDYHSELNMSSLELGDSALYFCASSLGPRKGNTQYFGPGTRLTVL.

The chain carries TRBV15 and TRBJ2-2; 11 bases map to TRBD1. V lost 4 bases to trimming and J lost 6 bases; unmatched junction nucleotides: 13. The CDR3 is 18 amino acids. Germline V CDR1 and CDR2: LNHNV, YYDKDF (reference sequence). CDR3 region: CATSTSYPPGQGAGELFF. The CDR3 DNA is TGTGCCACCAGCACCTCCTACCCTCCGGGACAGGGGGCCGGGGAGCTGTTTTTT.

The DNA for the CDR3 is TGTGCCAGCAGCCAAGATCCGGCTAGCCTGGACACCGGGGAGCTGTTTTTT. This encodes CASSQDPASLDTGELFF. The rearrangement joins TRBV4-2 to TRBJ2-2; tentative D call: TRBD2 (5 bases). This CDR3 contains 17 residues. Deletions cut 0 bases from V and 3 bases from J, with 14 bases between. CDR1 and CDR2 (germline): LGHNA, YNFKEQ.

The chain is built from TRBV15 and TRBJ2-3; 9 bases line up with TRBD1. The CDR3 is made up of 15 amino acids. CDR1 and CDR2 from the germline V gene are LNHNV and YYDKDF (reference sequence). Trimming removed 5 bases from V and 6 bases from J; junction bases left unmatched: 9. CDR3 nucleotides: TGTGCCACCAGCGCCGGACAGGGGATATCCGATACGCAGTATTTT. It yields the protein CATSAGQGISDTQYF.